Following are 9 T cell receptor beta chains from one sample sequenced in a study of cytomegalovirus exposure and HLA in healthy donors. Measured with immunoSEQ multiplex PCR; TCRdb has only the in-frame clones, and not every one. The data contain 200,000 or so clones, roughly 84% of them singletons. The sample comprised PBMCs. These receptors came from a woman in her thirties in good health and CMV-seropositive.

This clone has a handful of counts. V and J are TRBV28 and TRBJ1-5; TRBD1 is a possible D gene (5 bases). Germline V gives CDR1 MDHEN, CDR2 SYDVKM. Trimming stripped 6 bases from V and 0 bases from J, with 12 bases between. The CDR3 contains 15 residues. The CDR3 loop reads CASRSQGYSNQPQHF. The CDR3, as DNA: TGTGCCAGCAGAAGTCAGGGATATAGCAATCAGCCCCAGCATTTT.

This rearrangement joins TRBV15 to TRBJ2-1, with 10 bases fitting TRBD2. J was trimmed by 14 bases and V by 1 base; bases with no gene match: 14. The CDR3 loop spans 16 amino acids. Germline-derived CDR1 and CDR2 are LNHNV and YYDKDF (reference sequence). The CDR3 region has the DNA TGTGCCACCAGCAGAGTCCAGCGGGAGGGCCAGGCAGTGGAGTTCTTC. Protein sequence: CATSRVQREGQAVEFF. Full variable domain (remainder filled in from reference TRBV15 and TRBJ2-1): DAMVIQNPRYQVTQFGKPVTLSCSQTLNHNVMYWYQQKSSQAPKLLFHYYDKDFNNEADTPDNFQSRRPNTSFCFLDIRSPGLGDTAMYLCATSRVQREGQAVEFFGPGTRLTVL.

V usage is TRBV27 and J usage is TRBJ2-7; a possible D gene is TRBD1 (5 bases). This CDR3 is built from 14 residues. Trimming shortened V by 0 bases and J by 3 bases, and 9 bases separated the two germline ends. Germline CDR1 MNHEY, CDR2 SMNVEV (reference sequence). The CDR3 loop is CASSLSQGSYEQYF. The CDR3 nucleotides are TGTGCCAGCAGTTTATCGCAGGGAAGCTACGAGCAGTACTTC.

The chain recombines TRBV9 with TRBJ2-6; 7 bases are a match to TRBD1. CDR3 size: 15 residues. V lost 3 bases and J lost 0; bases outside the gene matches: 0. Germline V gene data show CDR1 as SGDLS and CDR2 as YYNGEE. The CDR3 sequence is CASSDRGSGANVLTF. CDR3 coding DNA: TGTGCCAGCAGCGACAGGGGCTCTGGGGCCAACGTCCTGACTTTC. The complete variable domain, with remaining parts taken from reference TRBV9 and TRBJ2-6, reads DSGVTQTPKHLITATGQRVTLRCSPRSGDLSVYWYQQSLDQGLQFLIQYYNGEERAKGNILERFSAQQFPDLHSELNLSSLELGDSALYFCASSDRGSGANVLTFGAGSRLTVL.

The V gene is TRBV11-2, the J gene TRBJ1-5; 7 bases agree with TRBD1. CDR1 and CDR2 (germline): SGHAT, FQNNGV. After removal of 4 bases from V and 0 bases from J, the junction contained 3 bases not matched to a gene. This CDR3 is 15 amino acids long. The CDR3 sequence: CASSSTGFSNQPQHF. CDR3 nucleotide sequence: TGTGCCAGCAGCTCGACAGGGTTTAGCAATCAGCCCCAGCATTTT.

This chain joins TRBV5-6 and TRBJ2-3, with 11 nucleotides matching TRBD2. CDR1 is SGHDT and CDR2 is YYEEEE in the germline V gene. This CDR3 is 17 amino acids long. Trimming removed 0 bases from V and 4 bases from J; junction bases left unmatched: 7. The CDR3 loop reads CASSLGLAGGPADTQYF. CDR3 sequence (DNA): TGTGCCAGCAGCTTGGGCTTAGCGGGAGGGCCGGCAGATACGCAGTATTTT.

This rearrangement joins TRBV5-1 to TRBJ1-5, with a possible D match to TRBD1 (6 bases). The CDR3 length is 15 residues. CDR1 is SGHRS, CDR2 YFSETQ, per germline. V dropped 4 bases and J dropped 6 bases, with 17 bases sitting between them. In nucleotides, the CDR3 is TGCGCCAGCAGCCAGCAACCAGGGGTCGGTCAGCCCCAGCATTTT. As protein: CASSQQPGVGQPQHF.

The chain has TRBV28 and TRBJ2-5, with D unresolved. V lost 3 bases, J lost 2 bases, and 7 bases lay in between. Germline CDR1 reads MDHEN; CDR2 reads SYDVKM. The CDR3 is 13 amino acids. Here the CDR3 reads CASSFQVQETQYF. The CDR3 DNA reads as TGTGCCAGCAGTTTCCAGGTACAAGAGACCCAGTACTTC.

V gene TRBV25-1 combines with J gene TRBJ1-5, with TRBD1 identical over 7 bases. The CDR3 spans 14 residues. V was clipped by 4 bases and J by 1 base; unmatched bases: 1. Germline assignment: CDR1 MGHDK and CDR2 SYGVNS. CDR3 residues: CASSAGQSNQPQHF. CDR3 nucleotides: TGTGCCAGCAGTGCGGGACAGAGCAATCAGCCCCAGCATTTT.